This T cell receptor (beta chain) was found in a study of T cell responses to AZD1222 COVID-19 vaccine. Study results and caveats: Close to half of spike-specific TCRs reportedly recognize unmutated variant regions.

Comments on this clone: As yet, its antigen is unknown.

Clones were read by immunoSEQ multiplex PCR, and TCRdb kept only the in-frame ones, dropping some. Of 120,000 to 150,000 clones in the sample, approximately 86% are singletons; the top ten hold less than 6%. Trimming shortened V by 2 bases and J by 12 bases, and 17 bases separated the two germline ends. The CDR3 runs to 13 residues. Germline V gene data show CDR1 as GTSNPN and CDR2 as SVGIG (reference sequence). The receptor comes from an adult who received the AZD1222 COVID-19 vaccine. The sample here was peripheral blood, taken 28 days after the second AZD1222 dose. The V gene is TRBV30, the J gene TRBJ2-1; D is undetermined. CDR3 bases: TGTGCCTGGAGTCCCCCGGGCGTTATAGGGCAGTTCTTC. This codes for CAWSPPGVIGQFF. The variable domain in full, with the rest retrieved from reference TRBV30 and TRBJ2-1, is SQTIHQWPATLVQPVGSPLSLECTVEGTSNPNLYWYRQAAGRGLQLLFYSVGIGQISSEVPQNLSASRPQDRQFILSSKKLLLSDSGFYLCAWSPPGVIGQFFGPGTRLTVL.